This passage covers 24 T cell receptor beta chains from one sample sequenced in a study of blood T cell repertoires in COVID-19. Only in-frame clones appear in the TCRdb table, and some are missing; sequencing was by immunoSEQ multiplex PCR. The table has 95,000 to 150,000 clones, 84% seen once; the top ten hold about 4%. Sequencing input: PBMCs or T cells enriched from blood (not recorded which). The receptors were gathered from a woman in her 30s who had recovered from COVID-19.

This clone was observed a few times. V and J are TRBV24-1 and TRBJ2-2, with D possibly being TRBD2 (5 bases). With 1 base removed from V and 6 bases from J, the gap between germline ends came to 11 bases. CDR1 KGHDR and CDR2 SFDVKD come from the germline V gene. The CDR3 length is 15 residues. The CDR3 reads CATSDLRDLAGELFF. For the CDR3, the DNA is TGTGCCACCAGTGATTTACGGGATCTGGCCGGGGAGCTGTTTTTT.

The sample holds one count of this clone. V gene TRBV28 combines with J gene TRBJ1-4; possibly TRBD1 for D (6 bases). In germline, CDR1 is MDHEN, CDR2 SYDVKM. This CDR3 has 15 residues. Deletions cut 5 bases from V and 0 bases from J, with 10 bases between. CDR3 DNA: TGTGCCAGCAGTAGGGGGGGCGCAACTAATGAAAAACTGTTTTTT. This sequence encodes CASSRGGATNEKLFF. The complete variable domain, with remaining parts taken from reference TRBV28 and TRBJ1-4, reads DVKVTQSSRYLVKRTGEKVFLECVQDMDHENMFWYRQDPGLGLRLIYFSYDVKMKEKGDIPEGYSVSREKKERFSLILESASTNQTSMYLCASSRGGATNEKLFFGSGTQLSVL.

The chain joins TRBV7-9 to TRBJ1-1; 11 bases are shared with TRBD1. CDR3 length: 16 amino acids. With 6 bases clipped from V and 0 bases from J, the junction kept 6 bases outside the gene matches. Germline V lookup: CDR1 SEHNR, CDR2 FQNEAQ (reference sequence). The CDR3 DNA reads as TGTGCCAGCAGAAAAGGACAGGGGGCGGTGAACACTGAAGCTTTCTTT. As protein: CASRKGQGAVNTEAFF.

The chain employs TRBV11-2 and TRBJ1-2; 9 bases are shared with TRBD1. The CDR3 spans 15 residues. Germline values: CDR1 SGHAT, CDR2 FQNNGV. V lost 4 bases to trimming and J lost 6 bases; unmatched junction nucleotides: 9. The CDR3 DNA is TGTGCCAGCAGCTCGATCCGGGACAGGGCTCATGGCTACACCTTC. Translating gives CASSSIRDRAHGYTF.

This clone was counted once. V and J are TRBV6-4 and TRBJ2-1; 7 bases agree with TRBD2. V gave up 2 bases and J gave up 5 bases; unmatched junction bases: 12. The germline CDR1 and CDR2 sequences are MRHNA and SNTAGT. The CDR3 covers 17 residues. The CDR3 DNA reads as TGTGCCAGCAGTGACCCACTCCAGCGGGATCCTAACAATGAGCAGTTCTTC. Translating gives CASSDPLQRDPNNEQFF.

This rearrangement joins TRBV6-2 or TRBV6-3 to TRBJ2-7, with 7 bases matching TRBD1. With V trimmed by 2 bases and J by 3 bases, 7 bases remained unmatched. The CDR3 is 15 residues long. Germline CDR1 MNHEY, CDR2 SVGEGT. For the CDR3, the DNA is TGTGCCAGCAGTTACCGAGGGGGCAGGGGCTACGAGCAGTACTTC. This translates into CASSYRGGRGYEQYF.

The chain combines TRBV7-2 with TRBJ1-2; D remains ambiguous. The V gene's germline CDR1 is SGHTA and CDR2 FQGNSA. CDR3 length: 14 residues. The ends were cut back, 4 bases at V and 0 bases at J, with 9 bases in the middle. The CDR3 loop is CASSSDKANYGYTF. For the CDR3, the DNA is TGTGCCAGCAGCTCAGACAAAGCTAACTATGGCTACACCTTC.

Notes on this clone: Other DNA sequences of this sample code for an identical CDR3. The CDR3 nucleotides are TGTGCCAGCTCACCAGACAGGGGGGGAACTGAAGCTTTCTTT. Its translation is CASSPDRGGTEAFF. The rearrangement joins TRBV18 to TRBJ1-1; 9 nucleotides align to TRBD1. This CDR3 region has 14 residues. The V segment lost 2 bases and the J segment 5 bases; nucleotides outside the gene matches: 3. The germline V gene encodes CDR1 KGHSH and CDR2 LQKENI. The full variable domain, completed using reference TRBV18 and TRBJ1-1, is NAGVMQNPRHLVRRRGQEARLRCSPMKGHSHVYWYRQLPEEGLKFMVYLQKENIIDESGMPKERFSAEFPKEGPSILRIQQVVRGDSAAYFCASSPDRGGTEAFFGQGTRLTVV.

The rearrangement links TRBV28 to TRBJ1-6; D possibly corresponds to TRBD1 (6 bases). The germline V gene encodes CDR1 MDHEN and CDR2 SYDVKM. This CDR3 comprises 14 residues. V was cut by 1 base and J by 12 bases, with 13 bases left in between. The CDR3 sequence: CASSLYREFEPLHF. The CDR3 DNA reads as TGTGCCAGCAGTTTATACAGGGAGTTTGAACCCCTCCACTTT.

The CDR3 DNA reads TGTGCCACCAGCAGCCCGGGTCGGGGAAATAGCAATCAGCCCCAGCATTTT. It translates to CATSSPGRGNSNQPQHF. The gene calls are TRBV15 and TRBJ1-5; D is unresolved. Germline CDR1 is LNHNV and CDR2 is YYDKDF (reference sequence). Trimming took 3 bases from V and 0 from J, leaving 15 bases between them. The CDR3 extends over 17 amino acids.

The J gene is TRBJ2-5, the V gene TRBV24-1; D is perhaps TRBD2 (5 bases). The CDR3 runs 13 residues. CDR1 and CDR2 (germline): KGHDR, SFDVKD. V lost 7 bases and J lost 5, with 13 bases in between. CDR3 in DNA: TGTGCCACCAGCATAGGGAGTAGTGAGACCCAGTACTTC. It encodes CATSIGSSETQYF.

This clone was found a few times. The chain recombines TRBV5-3 with TRBJ2-3, with a possible D match to TRBD2 (6 bases). TRBV5-3 is annotated as an ORF whose role is uncertain. V lost 3 bases and J lost 2, with 13 bases in between. The CDR3 has 15 residues. The CDR3 DNA sequence: TGTGCCAGAAGCTATCGGGACTTCTACACAGATACGCAGTATTTT. Protein product: CARSYRDFYTDTQYF.

Only a few counts were recorded for this clone. J is TRBJ2-1 and V is TRBV6-4, with a tentative D call TRBD1 (5 bases). Germline V gene data show CDR1 as MRHNA and CDR2 as SNTAGT. The CDR3 runs 14 residues. Trimming took 3 bases from V and 5 from J, leaving 11 bases between them. CDR3 residues: CASSDWGKNNEQFF. CDR3 in DNA: TGTGCCAGCAGTGATTGGGGCAAGAACAATGAGCAGTTCTTC.

This clone was seen more than once but under ten times. The rearrangement joins TRBV6-1 to TRBJ2-7; tentatively, D is TRBD1 (5 bases). Per the germline V gene, CDR1 is MNHNS and CDR2 is SASEGT. V was shortened by 3 bases and J by 6 bases, with 12 bases between the two germline ends. This CDR3 comprises 13 residues. The CDR3 coding sequence is TGTGCCAGCAGTGACAGGGTGTCATCCGAGCAGTACTTC. It yields the protein CASSDRVSSEQYF.

The chain is built from TRBV6-2 or TRBV6-3 and TRBJ2-1; 9 bases are a match to TRBD2. V was pared by 5 bases and J by 7 bases, with 6 bases of the junction left unmatched. The CDR3 runs to 14 residues. The germline V gene encodes CDR1 MNHEY and CDR2 SVGEGT. The CDR3 spells CASSQGTSFNEQFF. CDR3 sequence (DNA): TGTGCCAGCAGTCAGGGGACTAGCTTTAATGAGCAGTTCTTC.

The CDR3 region is CATSEGRGNTGELFF. The CDR3, as DNA: TGTGCCACCAGCGAGGGCAGGGGGAACACCGGGGAGCTGTTTTTT. V gene TRBV15 combines with J gene TRBJ2-2; the D gene is possibly TRBD1 (6 bases). V lost 5 bases and J 1 base, leaving 11 bases between the germline ends. The CDR3 is 15 amino acids. The germline V gene encodes CDR1 LNHNV and CDR2 YYDKDF (reference sequence).

The chain links TRBV2 to TRBJ1-6; possible D gene TRBD1, 6 bases. Germline CDR1 SNHLY, CDR2 FYNNEI. The length of the CDR3 is 15 residues. V shed 9 bases and J shed 0 bases, with 12 bases lying between them. CDR3 protein: CASGGATSYNSPLHF. CDR3 nucleotides: TGTGCCAGTGGGGGGGCGACCTCCTATAATTCACCCCTCCACTTT.

This clone came up once. The chain has TRBV7-9 and TRBJ2-7; TRBD2 matches 8 bases. CDR3 length equals 14 residues. V shed 5 bases and J 3 bases; nucleotides not matched to a gene: 6. Germline CDR1 is SEHNR and CDR2 is FQNEAQ (reference sequence). CDR3 coding DNA: TGTGCCAGCAGCCGGGAGGGACTAGGCTACGAGCAGTACTTC. It is translated as CASSREGLGYEQYF.

This clone occurred a few times. The chain employs TRBV30 and TRBJ1-1; TRBD1 agrees at 8 bases. The germline CDR1 and CDR2 sequences are GTSNPN and SVGIG (reference sequence). Unmatched junction bases numbered 4, after V lost 2 bases and J lost 8 bases. The CDR3 loop spans 12 amino acids. The CDR3 loop is CAWSLGQGEAFF. The CDR3 nucleotides read TGTGCCTGGAGTCTCGGACAGGGCGAAGCTTTCTTT.

The chain carries TRBV4-2 and TRBJ2-5, with 12 bases aligning to TRBD2. There are 18 residues in the CDR3. Germline-derived CDR1 and CDR2 are LGHNA and YNFKEQ. V shed 6 bases and J 7 bases; nucleotides not matched to a gene: 18. CDR3 DNA sequence: TGTGCCAGCAGTCTCTCCCAACTAGCGGGAGGACCCGATGTGACCCAGTACTTC. This codes for CASSLSQLAGGPDVTQYF.

The chain combines TRBV29-1 with TRBJ2-5, with a tentative D call TRBD2 (7 bases). CDR3 size: 19 residues. The germline V and J ends were trimmed by 7 bases and 1 base, with 31 bases remaining between them. Germline CDR1 SQVTM, CDR2 ANQGSEA. The CDR3, as DNA: TGCAGCGCTGCGGACATTCGGGGGGCGCCTTGGTTACTCCAAGAGACCCAGTACTTC. This sequence encodes CSAADIRGAPWLLQETQYF.

The rearrangement uses TRBV28 and TRBJ1-2; D remains ambiguous. The germline gives CDR1 MDHEN, CDR2 SYDVKM. This CDR3 spans 13 amino acids. The ends were cut back, 6 bases at V and 4 bases at J, with 12 bases in the middle. CDR3 in DNA: TGTGCCAGCAGGATCACCGGTTCCTATGGCTACACCTTC. Amino acid sequence: CASRITGSYGYTF.

The V and J genes are TRBV28 and TRBJ1-6; TRBD1 might be the D (6 bases). V lost 10 bases, J lost 7 bases, and 14 bases lay in between. CDR1 is MDHEN, CDR2 SYDVKM, per germline. This CDR3 spans 13 amino acids. CDR3 in amino acids: CAIYTGPNSPLHF. For the CDR3, the DNA is TGTGCCATCTACACAGGGCCCAATTCACCCCTCCACTTT.

The J gene is TRBJ2-4, the V gene TRBV2, with D perhaps matching TRBD1 (7 bases). V was pared by 4 bases and J by 0 bases, with 10 bases between. CDR1 and CDR2 (germline): SNHLY, FYNNEI. This CDR3 has 15 amino acids. CDR3: CASSGQGLAKNIQYF. CDR3 DNA sequence: TGTGCCAGCAGTGGACAGGGACTAGCCAAAAACATTCAGTACTTC.